This T cell receptor beta chain was obtained from a study of T cells after posttransplantation cyclophosphamide. The V and J ends lost 8 bases and 5 bases, in that order; junction bases with no gene match: 11. There are 15 residues in the CDR3. Germline assignment: CDR1 ENHRY and CDR2 SYGVKD. Clones were sequenced by immunoSEQ multiplex PCR, and TCRdb holds only the in-frame ones, with some missing. The sample yields approximately 56,000 clones, under 95% seen once. Comments on this clone: Its antigen is unknown.

Notes on the study in general: Donor-recipient repertoire similarity was low at 1-2 months, rising over year one. Tissue-infiltrating T cells from skin or gut overlapped little with blood T cells. TRB clonality was highly associated with recipient CMV seropositivity and reactivation.

This clonotype was sampled from a woman in her 30s in good health and a related stem cell transplant donor. V is TRBV10-3 and J is TRBJ2-1; TRBD1 matches at 8 bases. The sequencing sample was made of PBMCs. CDR3 sequence reads: CAISQRGQANNEQFF. CDR3 DNA: TGTGCCATCTCCCAACGGGGACAGGCAAACAATGAGCAGTTCTTC.